Shown below are 28 T cell receptor beta chains from a single sample sequenced in a study of cytotoxic CD8 clonotypes in ibrutinib-treated CLL. The data were produced by immunoSEQ multiplex PCR, yet TCRdb's version contains in-frame clones alone and is incomplete. Of 150,000 to 200,000 clones listed, about 80% are singletons. The sample here was PBMCs, taken after 12 months of ibrutinib treatment. The receptors derive from a human donor with chronic lymphocytic leukemia.

This chain connects TRBV4-2 to TRBJ1-1, with no clear D. This CDR3 is built from 13 residues. V gave up 7 bases and J gave up 4 bases, with 13 bases separating them. In germline, CDR1 is LGHNA, CDR2 YNFKEQ. The CDR3 DNA reads as TGTGCCAGCAAAGGCTCGTTGGGCACTGAAGCTTTCTTT. This codes for CASKGSLGTEAFF.

This clone was counted a few times. This chain connects TRBV27 to TRBJ2-7; weak D call: TRBD2 (6 bases). V lost 6 bases, J lost 1 base, and 13 bases lay in between. Germline CDR1 and CDR2: MNHEY and SMNVEV (reference sequence). CDR3 size: 14 residues. This CDR3 is CASSLGLWSYEQYF. The CDR3 DNA reads as TGTGCCAGCAGCCTCGGACTATGGTCCTACGAGCAGTACTTC.

This chain links TRBV19 with TRBJ2-3, with D possibly being TRBD1 (6 bases). CDR1 LNHDA and CDR2 SQIVND come from the germline V gene (reference sequence). The CDR3 sequence is 15 residues long. Trimming took off 1 base at V and 0 bases at J, with 8 bases between the two ends. The CDR3 reads CASSIGGPSTDTQYF. The CDR3, as DNA: TGTGCCAGTAGTATAGGGGGGCCTAGCACAGATACGCAGTATTTT.

This rearrangement joins TRBV19 to TRBJ1-2; 8 bases are a match to TRBD1. The CDR3 extends over 13 amino acids. The J segment lost 5 bases and the V segment lost 3 bases, leaving 2 bases of the junction unmatched. Germline CDR1 and CDR2: LNHDA and SQIVND (reference sequence). The CDR3 nucleotides read TGTGCCAGTAGTATCCAGGGGGCGTATGGCTACACCTTC. Its protein is CASSIQGAYGYTF.

This clone was seen only a few times. V usage is TRBV5-5 and J usage is TRBJ1-1; TRBD1 matches at 7 bases. There are 14 residues in the CDR3. V dropped 4 bases and J dropped 6; count of bases not matched to a gene: 9. Germline CDR1 is SGHKS and CDR2 is YYEKEE (reference sequence). The CDR3 DNA sequence: TGTGCCAGCAGCACGTTGACAGGGTTTTCTGAAGCTTTCTTT. Residues: CASSTLTGFSEAFF.

This clone appeared a few times. The V gene is TRBV12-2, the J gene TRBJ2-7; TRBD2, the D gene given by the table, was not confirmed from the DNA. TRBV12-2 corresponds to a pseudogene. The CDR3 spans 15 residues. CDR3 coding DNA: TGTGCAAGTCGCTTTGGGCGGGAGGGTGGCGACGAGCAGTACTTC. Protein product: CASRFGREGGDEQYF.

The genes are TRBV30 and TRBJ1-6; D is unclear. Trimming cost V 0 bases and J 7 bases, with 7 bases left between them. CDR3 length: 13 amino acids. CDR1 GTSNPN and CDR2 SVGIG come from the germline V gene (reference sequence). Written as DNA, the CDR3 is TGTGCCTGGAGTGTAGTCTCCAATTCACCCCTCCACTTT. Protein product: CAWSVVSNSPLHF.

The V call is TRBV15, the J call TRBJ1-5; D is ambiguous. The CDR3 runs to 13 residues. CDR1 LNHNV and CDR2 YYDKDF come from the germline V gene (reference sequence). V was cut by 4 bases and J by 6 bases, with 10 bases left in between. Written as DNA, the CDR3 is TGTGCCACCAGCACAGACTTGGGTCAGCCCCAGCATTTT. Protein product: CATSTDLGQPQHF. The full variable domain, completed using reference TRBV15 and TRBJ1-5, is DAMVIQNPRYQVTQFGKPVTLSCSQTLNHNVMYWYQQKSSQAPKLLFHYYDKDFNNEADTPDNFQSRRPNTSFCFLDIRSPGLGDTAMYLCATSTDLGQPQHFGDGTRLSIL.

V gene TRBV13 combines with J gene TRBJ2-6; D is ambiguous. This CDR3 has 15 residues. CDR1 PRHDT and CDR2 FYEKMQ come from the germline V gene (reference sequence). The V end lost 5 bases, the J end lost 4 bases, and 12 bases lay between the germline ends. In DNA, the CDR3 is TGTGCCAGCAGCATGCAGGTTGTGGGGGCCAACGTCCTGACTTTC. Translation: CASSMQVVGANVLTF.

CDR3 nucleotides: TGTGCCAGCAACTTCGTAGGTGTTATAGCCAAAAACATTCAGTACTTC. Encoded protein: CASNFVGVIAKNIQYF. The chain links TRBV7-2 to TRBJ2-4; no definite D call. The CDR3 contains 16 residues. CDR1 is SGHTA and CDR2 is FQGNSA in the germline V gene. V lost 7 bases and J lost 0, with 16 bases in between.

The chain couples TRBV18 to TRBJ1-2; a weak D match, TRBD1 (5 bases). The CDR3 covers 12 residues. CDR1 is KGHSH and CDR2 is LQKENI in the germline V gene. Trimming removed 6 bases at V and 7 bases at J, with 12 bases between. CDR3 region: CASSTGDGGYTF. CDR3 DNA sequence: TGTGCCAGCTCCACAGGTGACGGTGGCTACACCTTC. Combining the CDR3 with reference TRBV18 and TRBJ1-2 gives the whole variable domain NAGVMQNPRHLVRRRGQEARLRCSPMKGHSHVYWYRQLPEEGLKFMVYLQKENIIDESGMPKERFSAEFPKEGPSILRIQQVVRGDSAAYFCASSTGDGGYTFGSGTRLTVV.

This clone was detected once. The chain combines TRBV6-5 with TRBJ1-2; tentative D call: TRBD1 (5 bases). CDR1 is MNHEY and CDR2 is SVGAGI in the germline V gene. The V end lost 10 bases, the J end lost 7 bases, and 16 bases lay between the germline ends. There are 12 residues in the CDR3. CDR3 in DNA: TGTGCCATGAATTCAGGGATAGGTGGCTACACCTTC. Its translation: CAMNSGIGGYTF.

The V call is TRBV19, the J call TRBJ2-5; weak D call: TRBD1 (5 bases). The CDR3 spans 13 residues. CDR1 LNHDA and CDR2 SQIVND come from the germline V gene (reference sequence). V lost 3 bases, J lost 3 bases, and 8 bases lay in between. CDR3 sequence (DNA): TGTGCCAGTAGTATGCGACAGAAAGAGACCCAGTACTTC. Amino acid sequence: CASSMRQKETQYF.

The chain couples TRBV29-1 to TRBJ2-4, with D tentatively TRBD1 (5 bases). With 7 bases removed from V and 6 bases from J, the gap between germline ends came to 16 bases. CDR1 and CDR2 from the germline V gene are SQVTM and ANQGSEA. The CDR3 has 13 amino acids. CDR3 coding DNA: TGCAGCGCCTTAGGGGAAACTGGAAACATTCAGTACTTC. Protein product: CSALGETGNIQYF.

V usage is TRBV7-2 and J usage is TRBJ2-1; D may correspond to TRBD1 or TRBD2 (5 bases each). Deletions cut 5 bases from V and 10 bases from J, with 15 bases between. The CDR3 covers 13 residues. Germline V gene data show CDR1 as SGHTA and CDR2 as FQGNSA. The CDR3 nucleotides are TGTGCCAGCAGCCGGGGACCCGAGGGGGAGCAGTTCTTC. It is translated as CASSRGPEGEQFF.

The chain joins TRBV7-2 to TRBJ2-2, with D perhaps TRBD2 (6 bases). The CDR3 spans 15 residues. V lost 7 bases and J lost 6, with 18 bases in between. In germline, CDR1 is SGHTA, CDR2 FQGNSA. CDR3 loop: CASIYGVGLAGELFF. The CDR3 region has the DNA TGTGCCAGCATATATGGGGTGGGACTGGCCGGGGAGCTGTTTTTT.

V and J are TRBV5-5 and TRBJ2-1, with 8 bases identical to TRBD1. This CDR3 spans 14 amino acids. V lost 6 bases and J lost 9; bases outside the gene matches: 11. CDR1 is SGHKS and CDR2 is YYEKEE in the germline V gene (reference sequence). The CDR3 nucleotides read TGTGCCAGCACGCGGACAGGGTCTCGGGCTGAGCAGTTCTTC. It encodes CASTRTGSRAEQFF.

The rearrangement joins TRBV4-1 to TRBJ1-3; D not certain. Trimming pared 0 bases from V and 4 bases from J, leaving 16 bases between. The CDR3 consists of 17 residues. Germline V gives CDR1 MGHRA, CDR2 YSYEKL. The CDR3 is CASSQDRGQIPGNTIYF. The DNA for the CDR3 is TGCGCCAGCAGCCAAGATCGAGGGCAGATCCCCGGAAACACCATATATTTT.

The table lists this clone with a few counts. The chain combines TRBV18 with TRBJ1-4; D unclear. Trimming cost V 3 bases and J 8 bases, with 16 bases left between them. The CDR3 runs 15 residues. Germline CDR1 reads KGHSH; CDR2 reads LQKENI. Written as DNA, the CDR3 is TGTGCCAGCTCACCTATTGAGTTTCCGAGAGAAAAACTGTTTTTT. Translated: CASSPIEFPREKLFF.

J is TRBJ1-2 and V is TRBV6-6; tentative D call: TRBD1 (6 bases). Trimming took 6 bases from V and 2 from J, leaving 13 bases between them. Germline CDR1 MNHNY, CDR2 SVGAGI (reference sequence). This CDR3 spans 14 amino acids. The CDR3 nucleotides are TGTGCCAGCAGGGAGACAGGTGGAAACTATGGCTACACCTTC. It is translated as CASRETGGNYGYTF.

This chain connects TRBV9 to TRBJ2-5, with D maybe TRBD2 (5 bases). The CDR3 loop spans 13 amino acids. V dropped 4 bases and J dropped 4 bases, with 11 bases sitting between them. CDR1 and CDR2 (germline): SGDLS, YYNGEE. CDR3 in DNA: TGTGCCAGCAGCCCACTAGGGAGAGAGACCCAGTACTTC. It translates to CASSPLGRETQYF.

The chain combines TRBV7-2 with TRBJ2-7, with TRBD2 matching 11 bases. Germline CDR1 SGHTA, CDR2 FQGNSA. This CDR3 is 17 amino acids long. J gave up 4 bases and V 0 bases, and 8 bases lay outside the gene matches. The CDR3 bases are TGTGCCAGCAGCTTAGCGCACATTAGCGGGGGGGCTTACGAGCAGTACTTC. Translating gives CASSLAHISGGAYEQYF.

This chain connects TRBV6-4 to TRBJ2-7; D call uncertain. Germline V gene lookup returns CDR1 MRHNA and CDR2 SNTAGT. This CDR3 is 13 amino acids long. With 3 bases removed from V and 6 bases from J, the gap between germline ends came to 12 bases. The CDR3 DNA reads as TGTGCCAGCAGTGAGGTCGGTGGTACCGAGCAGTACTTC. Its translation is CASSEVGGTEQYF.

The genes are TRBV28 and TRBJ1-1, with D maybe TRBD1 (5 bases). This CDR3 has 13 amino acids. V was cut by 11 bases and J by 3 bases, with 16 bases left in between. The germline V gene encodes CDR1 MDHEN and CDR2 SYDVKM. The CDR3 DNA sequence: TGTGCCCCCAGACGGGGGAGGGACACTGAAGCTTTCTTT. Amino acid sequence: CAPRRGRDTEAFF.

The chain carries TRBV7-2 and TRBJ1-5, with 10 bases matching TRBD1. The CDR3 totals 15 residues. Germline CDR1 reads SGHTA; CDR2 reads FQGNSA. The junction had 7 bases not matched to a gene; V was cut back by 6 bases and J by 5 bases. The CDR3 DNA reads TGTGCCAGCAGTCTTGACAGGGGGCGTGATCAGCCCCAGCATTTT. This translates into CASSLDRGRDQPQHF.

This clone was recorded only once. This rearrangement joins TRBV6-5 to TRBJ1-1; 7 bases align to TRBD1. The germline gives CDR1 MNHEY, CDR2 SVGAGI. J lost 7 bases, V lost 2 bases, and 10 bases had no gene match. The CDR3 length is 15 residues. CDR3 nucleotides: TGTGCCAGCAGTTACGGGGACAGACGAAGCCATGAAGCTTTCTTT. It codes for CASSYGDRRSHEAFF.

This clone turned up a few times. The same CDR3 arises from other DNA sequences in this sample as well. The chain couples TRBV7-2 to TRBJ1-1, with D unclear. Germline CDR1 is SGHTA and CDR2 is FQGNSA. The CDR3 consists of 11 residues. With 5 bases removed from V and 8 bases from J, the gap between germline ends came to 9 bases. The CDR3 sequence: CASSPYLEAFF. CDR3 in DNA: TGTGCCAGCAGCCCGTACCTAGAAGCTTTCTTT.

This chain connects TRBV15 to TRBJ2-1, with 15 bases identical to TRBD2. After removal of 6 bases from V and 7 bases from J, the junction contained 4 bases not matched to a gene. The CDR3 consists of 15 residues. Germline lookup yields CDR1 LNHNV and CDR2 YYDKDF (reference sequence). In DNA, the CDR3 is TGTGCCACCAGAGACGGACTAGCGGGAGGGAATGAGCAGTTCTTC. It translates to CATRDGLAGGNEQFF.